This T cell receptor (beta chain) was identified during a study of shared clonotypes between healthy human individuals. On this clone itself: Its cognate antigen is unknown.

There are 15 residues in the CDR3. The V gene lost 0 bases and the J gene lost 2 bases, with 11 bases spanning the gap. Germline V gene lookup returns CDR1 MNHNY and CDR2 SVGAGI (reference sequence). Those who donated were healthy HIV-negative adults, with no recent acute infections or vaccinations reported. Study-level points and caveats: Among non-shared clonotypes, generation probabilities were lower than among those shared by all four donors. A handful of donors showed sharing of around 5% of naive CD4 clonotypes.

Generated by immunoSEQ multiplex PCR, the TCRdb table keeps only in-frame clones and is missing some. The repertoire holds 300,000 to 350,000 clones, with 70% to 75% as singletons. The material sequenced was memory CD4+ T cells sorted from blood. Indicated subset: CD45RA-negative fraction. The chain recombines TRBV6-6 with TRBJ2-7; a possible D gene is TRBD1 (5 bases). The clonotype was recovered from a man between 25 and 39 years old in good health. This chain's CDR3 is CASSYSDSLPYEQYF. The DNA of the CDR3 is TGTGCCAGCAGTTACTCCGACAGCCTACCCTACGAGCAGTACTTC.